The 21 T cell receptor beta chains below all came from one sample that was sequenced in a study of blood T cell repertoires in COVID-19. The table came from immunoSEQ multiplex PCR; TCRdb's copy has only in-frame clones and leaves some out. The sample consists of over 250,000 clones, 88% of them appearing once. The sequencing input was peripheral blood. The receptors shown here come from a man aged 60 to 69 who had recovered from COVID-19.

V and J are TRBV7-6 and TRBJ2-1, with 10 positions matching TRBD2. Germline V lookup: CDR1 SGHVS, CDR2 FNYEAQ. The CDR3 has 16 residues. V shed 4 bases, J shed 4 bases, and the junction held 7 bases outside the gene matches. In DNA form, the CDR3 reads TGTGCCAGCAGCTCACTTAGCGGGGGGACATACAATGAGCAGTTCTTC. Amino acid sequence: CASSSLSGGTYNEQFF. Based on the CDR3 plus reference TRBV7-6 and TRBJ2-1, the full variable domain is GAGVSQSPRYKVTKRGQDVALRCDPISGHVSLYWYRQALGQGPEFLTYFNYEAQQDKSGLPNDRFSAERPEGSISTLTIQRTEQRDSAMYRCASSSLSGGTYNEQFFGPGTRLTVL.

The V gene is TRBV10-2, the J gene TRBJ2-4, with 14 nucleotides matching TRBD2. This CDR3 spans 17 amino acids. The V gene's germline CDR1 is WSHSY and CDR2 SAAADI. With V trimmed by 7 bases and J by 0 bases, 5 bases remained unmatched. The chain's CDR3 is CASMGTSGRLAKNIQYF. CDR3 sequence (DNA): TGCGCCAGCATGGGGACTAGCGGGAGACTAGCCAAAAACATTCAGTACTTC.

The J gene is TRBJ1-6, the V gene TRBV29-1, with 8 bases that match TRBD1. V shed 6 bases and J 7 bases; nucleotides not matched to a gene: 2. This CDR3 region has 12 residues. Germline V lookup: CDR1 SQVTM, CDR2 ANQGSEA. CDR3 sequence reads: CSVGDRNSPLHF. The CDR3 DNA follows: TGCAGCGTCGGGGACAGGAATTCACCCCTCCACTTT.

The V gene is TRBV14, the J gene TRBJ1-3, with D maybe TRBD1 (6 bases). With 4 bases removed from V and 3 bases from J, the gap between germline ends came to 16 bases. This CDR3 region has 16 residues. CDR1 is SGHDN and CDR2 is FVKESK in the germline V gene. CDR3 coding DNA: TGTGCCAGCAGCCCCGGACAGACCTCGTTTGGAAACACCATATATTTT. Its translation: CASSPGQTSFGNTIYF.

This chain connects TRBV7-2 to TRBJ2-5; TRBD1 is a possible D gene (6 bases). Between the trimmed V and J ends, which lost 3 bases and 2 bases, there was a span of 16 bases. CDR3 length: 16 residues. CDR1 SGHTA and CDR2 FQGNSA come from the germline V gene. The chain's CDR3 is CASSFVRGTLQETQYF. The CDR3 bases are TGTGCCAGCAGCTTCGTAAGGGGGACACTTCAAGAGACCCAGTACTTC.

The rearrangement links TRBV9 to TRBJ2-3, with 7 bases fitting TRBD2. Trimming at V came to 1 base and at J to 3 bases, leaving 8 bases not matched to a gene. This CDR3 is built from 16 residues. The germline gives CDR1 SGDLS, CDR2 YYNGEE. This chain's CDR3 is CASSVLSGVRTDTQYF. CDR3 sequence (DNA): TGTGCCAGCAGCGTATTAAGCGGGGTGAGGACAGATACGCAGTATTTT.

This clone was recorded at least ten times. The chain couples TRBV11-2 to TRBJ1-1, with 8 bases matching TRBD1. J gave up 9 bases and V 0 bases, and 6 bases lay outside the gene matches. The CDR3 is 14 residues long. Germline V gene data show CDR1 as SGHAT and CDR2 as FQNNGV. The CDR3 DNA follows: TGTGCCAGCAGCTTAGACAGGGGGCCGTGGAAAGCTTTCTTT. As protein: CASSLDRGPWKAFF.

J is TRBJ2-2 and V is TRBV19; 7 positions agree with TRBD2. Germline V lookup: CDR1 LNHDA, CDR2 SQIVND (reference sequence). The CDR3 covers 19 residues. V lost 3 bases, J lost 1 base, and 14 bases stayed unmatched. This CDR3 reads CASSILWVVGGENTGELFF. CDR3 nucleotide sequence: TGTGCCAGTAGTATCCTCTGGGTAGTTGGGGGGGAGAACACCGGGGAGCTGTTTTTT. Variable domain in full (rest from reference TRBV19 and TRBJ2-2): DGGITQSPKYLFRKEGQNVTLSCEQNLNHDAMYWYRQDPGQGLRLIYYSQIVNDFQKGDIAEGYSVSREKKESFPLTVTSAQKNPTAFYLCASSILWVVGGENTGELFFGEGSRLTVL.

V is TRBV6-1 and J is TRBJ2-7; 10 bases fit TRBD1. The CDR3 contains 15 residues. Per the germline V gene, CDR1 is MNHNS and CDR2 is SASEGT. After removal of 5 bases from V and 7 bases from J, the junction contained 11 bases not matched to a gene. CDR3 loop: CASSSWTGGGREQYF. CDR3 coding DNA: TGTGCCAGCAGTTCATGGACAGGGGGAGGTCGGGAGCAGTACTTC.

CDR3 nucleotides: TGTGCCAGCAGCTTACAGGGGGGGAACACTGAAGCTTTCTTT. Translation: CASSLQGGNTEAFF. The rearrangement joins TRBV7-9 to TRBJ1-1, with 7 bases identical to TRBD1. The germline V gene has CDR1 SEHNR and CDR2 FQNEAQ (reference sequence). CDR3 length: 14 amino acids. J lost 1 base, V lost 2 bases, and 1 base had no gene match.

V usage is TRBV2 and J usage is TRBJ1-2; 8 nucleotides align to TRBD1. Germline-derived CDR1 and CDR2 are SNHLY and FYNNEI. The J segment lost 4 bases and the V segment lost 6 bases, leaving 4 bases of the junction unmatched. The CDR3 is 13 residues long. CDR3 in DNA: TGTGCCAGCAGCGTGGGACAGGCCTATGGCTACACCTTC. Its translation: CASSVGQAYGYTF.

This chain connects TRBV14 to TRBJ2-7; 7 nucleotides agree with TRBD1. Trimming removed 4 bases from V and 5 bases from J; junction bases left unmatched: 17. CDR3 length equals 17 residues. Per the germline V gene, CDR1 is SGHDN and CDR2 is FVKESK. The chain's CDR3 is CASSPIFSTGSLDEQYF. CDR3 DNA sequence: TGTGCCAGCAGCCCGATTTTTTCGACAGGGAGCTTGGACGAGCAGTACTTC.

CDR3 sequence: CAWSRTGKNSPLHF. The CDR3 DNA follows: TGTGCCTGGAGCCGGACAGGGAAAAATTCACCCCTCCACTTT. V gene TRBV30 combines with J gene TRBJ1-6; TRBD1 matches at 8 bases. CDR1 is GTSNPN and CDR2 is SVGIG in the germline V gene (reference sequence). The CDR3 runs to 14 residues. The trim removed 3 bases at V and 7 bases at J, leaving 5 bases unmatched. Full variable domain (rest looked up from reference TRBV30 and TRBJ1-6): SQTIHQWPATLVQPVGSPLSLECTVEGTSNPNLYWYRQAAGRGLQLLFYSVGIGQISSEVPQNLSASRPQDRQFILSSKKLLLSDSGFYLCAWSRTGKNSPLHFGNGTRLTVT.

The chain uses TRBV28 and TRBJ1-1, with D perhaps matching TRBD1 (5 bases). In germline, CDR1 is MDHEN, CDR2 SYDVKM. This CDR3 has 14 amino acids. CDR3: CAVRASWMNTEAFF. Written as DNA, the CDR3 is TGTGCTGTCAGGGCGAGTTGGATGAACACTGAAGCTTTCTTT.

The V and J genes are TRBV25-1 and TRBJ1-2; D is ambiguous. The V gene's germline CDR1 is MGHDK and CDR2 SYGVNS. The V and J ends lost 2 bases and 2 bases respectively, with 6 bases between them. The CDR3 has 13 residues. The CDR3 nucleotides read TGTGCCAGCAGTGAAGGCAGGAACTATGGCTACACCTTC. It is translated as CASSEGRNYGYTF.

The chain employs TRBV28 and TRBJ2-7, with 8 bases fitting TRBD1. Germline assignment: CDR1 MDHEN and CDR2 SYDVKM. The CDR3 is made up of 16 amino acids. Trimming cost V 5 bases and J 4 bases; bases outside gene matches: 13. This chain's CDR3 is CASSPPPGTGSYEQYF. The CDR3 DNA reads TGTGCCAGCAGTCCTCCCCCCGGGACAGGAAGTTACGAGCAGTACTTC.

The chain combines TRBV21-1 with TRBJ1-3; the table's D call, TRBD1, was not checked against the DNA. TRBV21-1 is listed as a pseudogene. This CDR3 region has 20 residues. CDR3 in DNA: TGTGCCAGCATGGGTCCGAGGGACACATTTTTGCCCCGCTCTGGAAACACCATATATTTT. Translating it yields CASMGPRDTFLPRSGNTIYF.

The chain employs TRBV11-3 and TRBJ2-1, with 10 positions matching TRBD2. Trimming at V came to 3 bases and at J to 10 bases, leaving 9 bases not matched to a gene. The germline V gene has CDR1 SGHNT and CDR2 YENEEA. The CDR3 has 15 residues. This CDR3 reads CASSFSSGGAIEQFF. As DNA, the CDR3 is TGTGCCAGCAGCTTTTCAAGCGGGGGGGCAATCGAGCAGTTCTTC.

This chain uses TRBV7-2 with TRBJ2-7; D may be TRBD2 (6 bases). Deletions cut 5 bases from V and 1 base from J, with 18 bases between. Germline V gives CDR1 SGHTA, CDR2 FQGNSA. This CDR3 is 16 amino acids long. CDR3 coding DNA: TGTGCCAGCAGCCACCGACTAGTGGGCGATTCCTACGAGCAGTACTTC. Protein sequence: CASSHRLVGDSYEQYF.

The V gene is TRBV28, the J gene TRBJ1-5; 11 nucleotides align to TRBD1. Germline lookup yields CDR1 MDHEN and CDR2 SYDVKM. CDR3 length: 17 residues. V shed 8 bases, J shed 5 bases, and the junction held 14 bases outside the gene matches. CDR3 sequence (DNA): TGTGCCAGCGGCTCAGGACAGGGGGCGATTAGGTATCAGCCCCAGCATTTT. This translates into CASGSGQGAIRYQPQHF.

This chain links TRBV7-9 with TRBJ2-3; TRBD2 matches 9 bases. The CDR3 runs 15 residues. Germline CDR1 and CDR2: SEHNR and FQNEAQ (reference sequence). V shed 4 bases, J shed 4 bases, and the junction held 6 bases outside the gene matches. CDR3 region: CASSSAGGKSDTQYF. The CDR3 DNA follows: TGTGCCAGCAGCTCCGCGGGGGGGAAGTCAGATACGCAGTATTTT.